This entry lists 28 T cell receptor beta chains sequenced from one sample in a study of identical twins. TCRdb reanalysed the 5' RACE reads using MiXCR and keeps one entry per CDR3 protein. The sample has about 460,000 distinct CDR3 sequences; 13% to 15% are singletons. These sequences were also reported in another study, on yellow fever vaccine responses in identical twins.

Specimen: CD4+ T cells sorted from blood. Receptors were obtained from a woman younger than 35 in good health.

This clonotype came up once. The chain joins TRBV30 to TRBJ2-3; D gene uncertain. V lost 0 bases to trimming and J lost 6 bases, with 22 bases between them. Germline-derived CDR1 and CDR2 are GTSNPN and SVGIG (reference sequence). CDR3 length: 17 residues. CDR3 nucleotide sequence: TGTGCCTGGAGTGTACAAGGAGTCGGAAGGACGAGGGATACGCAGTATTTT. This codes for CAWSVQGVGRTRDTQYF.

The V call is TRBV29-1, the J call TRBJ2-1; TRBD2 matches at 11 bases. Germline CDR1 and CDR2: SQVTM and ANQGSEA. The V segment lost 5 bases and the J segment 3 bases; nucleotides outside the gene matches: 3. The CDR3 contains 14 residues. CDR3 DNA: TGCAGCGTTATAGCGGGGGGGGACTACAATGAGCAGTTCTTC. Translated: CSVIAGGDYNEQFF.

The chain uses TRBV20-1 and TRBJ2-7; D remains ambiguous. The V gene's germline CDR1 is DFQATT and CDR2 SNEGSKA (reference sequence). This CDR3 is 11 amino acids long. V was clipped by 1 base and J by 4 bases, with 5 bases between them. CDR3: CSARARYEQYF. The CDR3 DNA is TGCAGTGCTAGAGCCCGATACGAGCAGTACTTC.

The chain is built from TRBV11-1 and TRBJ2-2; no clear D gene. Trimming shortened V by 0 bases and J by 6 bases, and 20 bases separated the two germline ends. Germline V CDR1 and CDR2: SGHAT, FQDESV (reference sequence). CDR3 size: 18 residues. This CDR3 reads CASSLAPRTKEEAGELFF. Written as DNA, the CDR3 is TGTGCCAGCAGCTTAGCCCCCCGCACCAAAGAAGAAGCCGGGGAGCTGTTTTTT. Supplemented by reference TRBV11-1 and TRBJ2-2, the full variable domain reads EAEVAQSPRYKITEKSQAVAFWCDPISGHATLYWYRQILGQGPELLVQFQDESVVDDSQLPKDRFSAERLKGVDSTLKIQPAELGDSAMYLCASSLAPRTKEEAGELFFGEGSRLTVL.

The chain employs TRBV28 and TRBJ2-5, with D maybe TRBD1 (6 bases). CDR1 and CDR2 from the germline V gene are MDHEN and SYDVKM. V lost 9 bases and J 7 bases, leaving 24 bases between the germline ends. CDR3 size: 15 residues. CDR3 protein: CASKTNGQGHGTQYF. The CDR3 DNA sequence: TGTGCCAGTAAAACCAACGGGCAGGGGCATGGGACCCAGTACTTC.

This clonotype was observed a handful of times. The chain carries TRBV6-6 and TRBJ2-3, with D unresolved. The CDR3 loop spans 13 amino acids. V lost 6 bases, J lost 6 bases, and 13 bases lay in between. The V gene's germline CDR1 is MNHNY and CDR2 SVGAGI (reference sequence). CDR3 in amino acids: CASRSDSMDTQYF. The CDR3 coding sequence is TGTGCCAGCAGGTCGGATAGCATGGATACGCAGTATTTT.

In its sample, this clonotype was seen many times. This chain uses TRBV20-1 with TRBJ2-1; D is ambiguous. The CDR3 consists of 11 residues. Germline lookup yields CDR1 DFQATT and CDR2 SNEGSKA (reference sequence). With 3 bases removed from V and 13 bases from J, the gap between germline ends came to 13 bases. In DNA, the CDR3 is TGCAGTGCTAGTCTCGCGGAAATCCAGTTCTTC. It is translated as CSASLAEIQFF.

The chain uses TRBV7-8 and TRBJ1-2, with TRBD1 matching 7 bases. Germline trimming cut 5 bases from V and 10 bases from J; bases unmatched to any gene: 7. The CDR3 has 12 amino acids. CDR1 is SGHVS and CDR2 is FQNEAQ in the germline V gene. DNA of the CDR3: TGTGCCAGCAGCCGTGACAGGGAGTCCTACACCTTC. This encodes CASSRDRESYTF.

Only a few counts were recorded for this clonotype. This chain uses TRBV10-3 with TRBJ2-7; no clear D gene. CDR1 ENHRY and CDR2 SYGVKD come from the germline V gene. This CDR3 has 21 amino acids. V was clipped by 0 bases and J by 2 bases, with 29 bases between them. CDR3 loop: CAISESDFEAIGRVPTYEQYF. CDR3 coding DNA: TGTGCCATCAGTGAGTCCGATTTTGAAGCGATAGGAAGGGTCCCCACCTACGAGCAGTACTTC.

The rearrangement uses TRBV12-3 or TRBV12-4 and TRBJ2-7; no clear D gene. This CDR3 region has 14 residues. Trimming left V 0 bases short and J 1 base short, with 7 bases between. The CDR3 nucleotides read TGTGCCAGCAGTTTAGCGGGCAAATCCTACGAGCAGTACTTC. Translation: CASSLAGKSYEQYF.

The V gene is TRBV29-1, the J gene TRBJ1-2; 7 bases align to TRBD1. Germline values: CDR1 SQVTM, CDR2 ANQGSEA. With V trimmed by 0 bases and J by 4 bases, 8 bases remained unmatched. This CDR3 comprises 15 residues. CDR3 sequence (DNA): TGCAGCGTTGAAGATCGTAGACAGGGAAGCTATGGCTACACCTTC. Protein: CSVEDRRQGSYGYTF.

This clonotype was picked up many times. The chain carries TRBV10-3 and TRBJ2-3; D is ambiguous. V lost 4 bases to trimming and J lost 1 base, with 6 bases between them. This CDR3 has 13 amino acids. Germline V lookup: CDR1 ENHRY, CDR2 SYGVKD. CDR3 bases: TGTGCCATCAGTGGGGTCGGCACAGATACGCAGTATTTT. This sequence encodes CAISGVGTDTQYF.

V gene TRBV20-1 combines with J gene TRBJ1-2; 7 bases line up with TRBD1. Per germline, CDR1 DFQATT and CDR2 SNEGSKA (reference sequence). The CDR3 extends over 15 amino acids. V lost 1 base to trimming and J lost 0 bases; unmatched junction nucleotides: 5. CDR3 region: CSARAWDSTNYGYTF. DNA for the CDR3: TGCAGTGCTAGAGCGTGGGACAGCACTAACTATGGCTACACCTTC.

In DNA form, the CDR3 reads TGTGCCAGCAGCTTCGGGCAGGCGAATGAAAAACTGTTTTTT. Amino acid sequence: CASSFGQANEKLFF. This chain joins TRBV5-6 and TRBJ1-4, with D unclear. The CDR3 length is 14 residues. From germline, CDR1 is SGHDT and CDR2 YYEEEE. V lost 2 bases to trimming and J lost 5 bases, with 10 bases between them. Filled out from reference TRBV5-6 and TRBJ1-4, the complete variable domain reads DAGVTQSPTHLIKTRGQQVTLRCSPKSGHDTVSWYQQALGQGPQFIFQYYEEEERQRGNFPDRFSGHQFPNYSSELNVNALLLGDSALYLCASSFGQANEKLFFGSGTQLSVL.

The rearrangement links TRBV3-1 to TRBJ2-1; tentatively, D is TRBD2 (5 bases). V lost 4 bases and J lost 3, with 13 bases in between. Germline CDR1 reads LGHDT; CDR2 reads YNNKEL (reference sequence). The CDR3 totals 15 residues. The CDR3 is CASSPLREHYNEQFF. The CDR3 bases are TGTGCCAGCAGCCCCTTGAGGGAGCACTACAATGAGCAGTTCTTC.

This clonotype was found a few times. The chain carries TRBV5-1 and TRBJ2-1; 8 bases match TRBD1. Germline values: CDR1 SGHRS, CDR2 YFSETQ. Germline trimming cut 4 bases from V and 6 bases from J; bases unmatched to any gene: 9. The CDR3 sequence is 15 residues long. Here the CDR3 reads CASSPPGTGFNEQFF. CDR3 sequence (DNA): TGCGCCAGCAGCCCACCCGGGACAGGATTCAATGAGCAGTTCTTC.

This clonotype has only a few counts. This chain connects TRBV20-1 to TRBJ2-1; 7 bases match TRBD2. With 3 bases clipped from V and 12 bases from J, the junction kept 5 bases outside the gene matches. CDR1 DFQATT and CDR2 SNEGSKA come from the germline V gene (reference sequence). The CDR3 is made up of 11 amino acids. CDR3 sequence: CSASSSGAQFF. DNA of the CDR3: TGCAGTGCTAGTTCCAGCGGGGCGCAGTTCTTC.

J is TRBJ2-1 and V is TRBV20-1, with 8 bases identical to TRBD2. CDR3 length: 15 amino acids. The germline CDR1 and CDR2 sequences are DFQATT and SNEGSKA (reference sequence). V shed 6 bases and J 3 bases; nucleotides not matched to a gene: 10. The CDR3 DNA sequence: TGCAGTGCCGCGGGGGGCAGAGCTAACTACAATGAGCAGTTCTTC. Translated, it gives CSAAGGRANYNEQFF.

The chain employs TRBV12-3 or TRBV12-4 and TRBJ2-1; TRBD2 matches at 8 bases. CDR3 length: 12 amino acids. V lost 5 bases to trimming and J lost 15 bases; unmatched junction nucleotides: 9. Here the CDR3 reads CASSPSAGAVFF. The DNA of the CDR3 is TGTGCCAGCAGTCCCTCAGCGGGGGCGGTGTTCTTC.

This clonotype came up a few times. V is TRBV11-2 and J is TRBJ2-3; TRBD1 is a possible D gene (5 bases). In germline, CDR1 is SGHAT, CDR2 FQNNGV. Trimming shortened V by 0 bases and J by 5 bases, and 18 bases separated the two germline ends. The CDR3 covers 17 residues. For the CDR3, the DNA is TGTGCCAGCAGCTTAGATTCTGCAGGGAAGTGGTTAGATACGCAGTATTTT. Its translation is CASSLDSAGKWLDTQYF.

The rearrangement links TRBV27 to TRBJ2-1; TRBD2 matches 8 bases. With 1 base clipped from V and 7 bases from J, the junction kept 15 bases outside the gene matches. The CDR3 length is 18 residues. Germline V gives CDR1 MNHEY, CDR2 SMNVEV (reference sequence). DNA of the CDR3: TGTGCCAGCAGTTTATTGAGCGAGCGAGCGGGAGAGTCAAATGAGCAGTTCTTC. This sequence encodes CASSLLSERAGESNEQFF.

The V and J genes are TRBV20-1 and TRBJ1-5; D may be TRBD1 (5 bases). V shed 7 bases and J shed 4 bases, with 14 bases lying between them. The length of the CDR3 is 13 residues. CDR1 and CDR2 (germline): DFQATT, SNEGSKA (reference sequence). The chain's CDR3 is CSGSAGPNQPQHF. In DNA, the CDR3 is TGCAGTGGGAGCGCAGGGCCAAATCAGCCCCAGCATTTT.

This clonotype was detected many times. The CDR3 bases are TGTGCCAGCAGCCCATCGACCGGGGAGCTGTTTTTT. It codes for CASSPSTGELFF. The chain couples TRBV7-2 to TRBJ2-2; no definite D call. V was clipped by 5 bases and J by 5 bases, with 6 bases between them. Looked up from germline, CDR1 is SGHTA and CDR2 is FQGNSA. The CDR3 loop spans 12 amino acids.

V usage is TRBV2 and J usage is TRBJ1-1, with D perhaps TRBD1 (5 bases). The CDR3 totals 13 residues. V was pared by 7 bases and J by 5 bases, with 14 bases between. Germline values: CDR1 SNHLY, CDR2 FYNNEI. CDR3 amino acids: CASIGSRATEAFF. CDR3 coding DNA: TGTGCCAGCATTGGGTCCAGGGCAACTGAAGCTTTCTTT.

In DNA form, the CDR3 reads TGTGCCAGCAGCTTGGGCAGCCATCAGCCCCAGCATTTT. Encoded protein: CASSLGSHQPQHF. The chain combines TRBV7-9 with TRBJ1-5; unclear D gene. Germline V lookup: CDR1 SEHNR, CDR2 FQNEAQ (reference sequence). Trimming stripped 3 bases from V and 5 bases from J, with 8 bases between. The CDR3 extends over 13 amino acids.

CDR3 DNA sequence: TGCGCCAGCAGCTTTGCTCTCGCGGGCCTCAAAGAGACCCAGTACTTC. This gives the protein CASSFALAGLKETQYF. The genes are TRBV5-1 and TRBJ2-5; a weak D match, TRBD2 (5 bases). CDR3 size: 16 residues. V gave up 2 bases and J gave up 3 bases, with 17 bases separating them. In germline, CDR1 is SGHRS, CDR2 YFSETQ.

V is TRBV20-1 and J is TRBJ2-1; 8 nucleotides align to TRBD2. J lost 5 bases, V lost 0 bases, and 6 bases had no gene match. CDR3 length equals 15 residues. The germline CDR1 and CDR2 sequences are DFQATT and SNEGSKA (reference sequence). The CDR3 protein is CSARDPRRGDNEQFF. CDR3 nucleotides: TGCAGTGCTAGAGATCCTAGGCGGGGGGACAATGAGCAGTTCTTC.

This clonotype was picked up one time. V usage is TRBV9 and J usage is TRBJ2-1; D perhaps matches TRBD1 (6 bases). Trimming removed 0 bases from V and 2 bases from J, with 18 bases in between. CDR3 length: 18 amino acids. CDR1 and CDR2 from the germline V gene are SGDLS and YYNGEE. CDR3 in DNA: TGTGCCAGCAGCGTAGATAGTTCAGACAGGCGGGCCTACAATGAGCAGTTCTTC. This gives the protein CASSVDSSDRRAYNEQFF.